The next 7 T cell receptor beta chains were all read from a single sample in a study of blood T cell repertoires in COVID-19. The repertoire was sequenced with immunoSEQ multiplex PCR; TCRdb's copy has only in-frame clones and lacks some. The sample includes around 86,000 clones, roughly 85% of them seen just once. The sample comprised peripheral blood. These receptors all stem from a man older than 75 with acute or convalescent COVID-19.

The rearrangement joins TRBV6-2 or TRBV6-3 to TRBJ2-1, with D possibly matching TRBD1 (10 bases). Germline assignment: CDR1 MNHEY and CDR2 SVGEGT. The CDR3 has 23 residues. Trimming removed 6 bases at V and 9 bases at J, with 45 bases between. The CDR3 nucleotides are TGTGCCAGCAGCCGCCGACAGGGGGCGGGTAGAGCGGGAGGCTCCGCTTCCAATTTTGAGCAGTTCTTC. Translated, it gives CASSRRQGAGRAGGSASNFEQFF.

The V call is TRBV27, the J call TRBJ2-7; 12 nucleotides agree with TRBD1. The CDR3 extends over 17 amino acids. The germline gives CDR1 MNHEY, CDR2 SMNVEV (reference sequence). V lost 2 bases, J lost 3 bases, and 8 bases stayed unmatched. The CDR3 is CASSLEGTGGPIYEQYF. CDR3 DNA: TGTGCCAGCAGTTTAGAGGGGACAGGGGGCCCCATCTACGAGCAGTACTTC.

The chain recombines TRBV9 with TRBJ2-1; 12 nucleotides agree with TRBD2. This CDR3 has 16 amino acids. The V gene end was trimmed by 0 bases and the J gene end by 3 bases; junction bases not matched to a gene: 1. Germline V gene sequence: CDR1 SGDLS, CDR2 YYNGEE. The CDR3 DNA sequence: TGTGCCAGCAGCGTAGGGACTAGCGGGAACTACAATGAGCAGTTCTTC. Its translation is CASSVGTSGNYNEQFF.

The chain recombines TRBV3-1 (or the pseudogene TRBV3-2) with TRBJ2-1; D unclear. Germline lookup yields CDR1 LGHDT and CDR2 YNNKEL (reference sequence). The CDR3 spans 16 residues. Trimming cost V 4 bases and J 4 bases, with 17 bases left between them. The chain's CDR3 is CASSPPGPVVYNEQFF. The CDR3 coding sequence is TGTGCCAGCAGCCCCCCCGGTCCGGTCGTATACAATGAGCAGTTCTTC.

The chain carries TRBV7-8 and TRBJ1-6; 8 positions agree with TRBD1. Germline-derived CDR1 and CDR2 are SGHVS and FQNEAQ. The CDR3 covers 14 residues. Trimming took 5 bases from V and 8 from J; bases not matched to a gene: 5. This chain's CDR3 is CASSPGTGDSPLHF. The CDR3 DNA sequence: TGTGCCAGCAGCCCGGGGACAGGCGATTCACCCCTCCACTTT.

This chain uses TRBV5-1 with TRBJ2-2; 9 bases line up with TRBD1. Per germline, CDR1 SGHRS and CDR2 YFSETQ. The CDR3 is 16 residues long. V shed 7 bases and J 5 bases; nucleotides not matched to a gene: 12. CDR3 region: CASGLQGAGETGELFF. CDR3 bases: TGCGCCAGCGGTTTACAGGGGGCAGGAGAGACCGGGGAGCTGTTTTTT.

This rearrangement joins TRBV5-4 to TRBJ2-3; 8 bases are a match to TRBD2. This CDR3 has 16 amino acids. The germline V gene encodes CDR1 SGHNT and CDR2 YYREEE (reference sequence). The junction had 8 bases not matched to a gene; V was cut back by 2 bases and J by 3 bases. The CDR3 region has the DNA TGTGCCAGCAGCTTCGGCGGCGGGAGGAGAACAGATACGCAGTATTTT. Translation: CASSFGGGRRTDTQYF.